The entry below describes one T cell receptor (beta chain). The antigen is not known. The CDR3 goes on 3 residues after the read ends, and that part is filled in from the germline J gene. The data derive from a study of T cells in women clearing cervical HPV infection. Turning to the study itself: Controls were women whose single incident HPV16 infection cleared within 12 months without precancer or cancer. Study results and caveats: Unknown T-cell numbers per sample may underlie the richness differences. Associations may precede or follow infection; HPV-specific or memory T cells were not isolated.

The method was immunoSEQ multiplex PCR; TCRdb's version includes in-frame clones alone and lacks a portion of them. The specimen's table records tens of thousands of clones. J was trimmed by 6 bases and V by 3 bases; bases with no gene match: 1. This CDR3 has 14 residues. The germline CDR1 and CDR2 sequences are SGHAT and FQNNGV. The sample taken for sequencing was blood buffy coat. The chain joins TRBV11-2 to TRBJ2-7, with 14 bases identical to TRBD2. The TCR was taken from a woman aged 18 to 75 with a cervical HPV16 infection that either progressed to CIN3+ or cleared (not recorded which). The CDR3 reads CASSLGLAGAEQYF. CDR3 DNA, as far as it was read: TGTGCCAGCAGCTTGGGACTAGCGGGAGCCGAG.